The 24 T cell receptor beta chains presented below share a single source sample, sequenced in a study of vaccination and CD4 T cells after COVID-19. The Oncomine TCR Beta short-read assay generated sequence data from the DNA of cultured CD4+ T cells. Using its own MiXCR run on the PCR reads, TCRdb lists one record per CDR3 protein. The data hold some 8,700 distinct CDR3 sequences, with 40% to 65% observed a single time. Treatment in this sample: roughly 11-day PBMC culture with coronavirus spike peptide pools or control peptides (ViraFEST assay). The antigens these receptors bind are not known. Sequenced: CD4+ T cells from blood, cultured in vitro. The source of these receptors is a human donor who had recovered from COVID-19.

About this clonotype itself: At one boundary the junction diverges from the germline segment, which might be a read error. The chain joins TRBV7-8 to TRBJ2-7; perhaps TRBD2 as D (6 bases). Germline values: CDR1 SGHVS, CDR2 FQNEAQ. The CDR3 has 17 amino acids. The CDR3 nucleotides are TGTGCCAGCAGCTTAGTGGGCGGTCCTAGCGTCTCCTACGGGCAGTACTTC. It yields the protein CASSLVGGPSVSYGQYF.

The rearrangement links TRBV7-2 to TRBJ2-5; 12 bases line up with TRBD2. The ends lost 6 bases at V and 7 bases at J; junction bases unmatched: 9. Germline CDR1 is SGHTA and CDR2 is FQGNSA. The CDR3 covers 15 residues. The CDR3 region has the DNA TGTGCCAGCAGACCGGGGACTAGCGGGCTAGGGACCCAGTACTTC. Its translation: CASRPGTSGLGTQYF. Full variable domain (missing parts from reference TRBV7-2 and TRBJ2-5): GAGVSQSPSNKVTEKGKDVELRCDPISGHTALYWYRQSLGQGLEFLIYFQGNSAPDKSGLPSDRFSAERTGGSVSTLTIQRTQQEDSAVYLCASRPGTSGLGTQYFGPGTRLLVL.

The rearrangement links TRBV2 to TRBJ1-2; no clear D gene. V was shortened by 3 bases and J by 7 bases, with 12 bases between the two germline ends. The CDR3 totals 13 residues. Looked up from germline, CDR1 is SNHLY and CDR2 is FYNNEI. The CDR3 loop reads CASSDLYRAGYTF. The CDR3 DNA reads TGTGCCAGCAGTGATCTCTATCGAGCTGGCTACACCTTC.

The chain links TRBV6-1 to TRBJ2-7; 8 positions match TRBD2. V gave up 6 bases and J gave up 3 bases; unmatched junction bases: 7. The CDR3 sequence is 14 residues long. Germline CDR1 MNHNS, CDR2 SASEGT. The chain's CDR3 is CASRKGLERYEQYF. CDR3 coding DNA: TGTGCCAGCAGAAAGGGACTAGAGCGCTACGAGCAGTACTTC.

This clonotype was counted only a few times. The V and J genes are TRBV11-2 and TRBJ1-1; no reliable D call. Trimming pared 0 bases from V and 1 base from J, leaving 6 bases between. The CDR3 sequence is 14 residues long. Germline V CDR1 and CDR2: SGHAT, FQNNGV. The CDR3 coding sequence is TGTGCCAGCAGCTTAGATCTATGGAACACTGAAGCTTTCTTT. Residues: CASSLDLWNTEAFF.

CDR3 nucleotides: TGCAGTGCTGCCGTGCCGGGGAGGGGGACCAATGAGCAGTTCTTC. Its protein product is CSAAVPGRGTNEQFF. The rearrangement joins TRBV20-1 to TRBJ2-1; D possibly corresponds to TRBD2 (7 bases). CDR1 and CDR2 from the germline V gene are DFQATT and SNEGSKA (reference sequence). With 5 bases removed from V and 6 bases from J, the gap between germline ends came to 20 bases. The CDR3 extends over 15 amino acids.

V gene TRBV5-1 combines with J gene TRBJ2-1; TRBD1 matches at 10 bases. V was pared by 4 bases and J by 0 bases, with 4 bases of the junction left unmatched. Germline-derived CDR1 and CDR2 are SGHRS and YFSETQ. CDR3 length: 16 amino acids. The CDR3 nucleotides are TGCGCCAGCAGCGCGCGGACAGGGGGCTCCTACAATGAGCAGTTCTTC. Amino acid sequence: CASSARTGGSYNEQFF.

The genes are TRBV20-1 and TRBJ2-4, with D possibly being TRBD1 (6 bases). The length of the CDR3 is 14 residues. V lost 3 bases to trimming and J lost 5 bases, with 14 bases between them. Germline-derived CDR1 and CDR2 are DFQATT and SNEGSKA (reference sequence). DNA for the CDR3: TGCAGTGCTAGTGCGGCAGGGGCCGAAAACATTCAGTACTTC. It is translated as CSASAAGAENIQYF.

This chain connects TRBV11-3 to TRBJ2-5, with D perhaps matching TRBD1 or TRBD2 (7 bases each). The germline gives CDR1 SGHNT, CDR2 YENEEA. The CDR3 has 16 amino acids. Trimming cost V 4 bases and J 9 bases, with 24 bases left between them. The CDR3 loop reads CASSSWEGAPLSSQYF. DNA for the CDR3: TGTGCCAGCAGCTCCTGGGAGGGGGCCCCACTTTCGTCCCAGTACTTC.

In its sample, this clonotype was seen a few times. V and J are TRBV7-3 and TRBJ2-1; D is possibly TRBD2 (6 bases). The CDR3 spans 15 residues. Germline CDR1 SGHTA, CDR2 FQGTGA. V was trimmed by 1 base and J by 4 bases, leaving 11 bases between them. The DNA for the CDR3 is TGTGCCAGCAGCTTAAGGGGTAGCGGTTACAATGAGCAGTTCTTC. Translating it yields CASSLRGSGYNEQFF.

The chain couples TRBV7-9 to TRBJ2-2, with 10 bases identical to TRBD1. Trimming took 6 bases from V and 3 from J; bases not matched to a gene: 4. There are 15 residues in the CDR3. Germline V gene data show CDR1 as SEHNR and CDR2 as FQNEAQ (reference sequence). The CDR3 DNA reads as TGTGCCAGCAGGGAGGGACAGGGGTACACCGGGGAGCTGTTTTTT. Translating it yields CASREGQGYTGELFF.

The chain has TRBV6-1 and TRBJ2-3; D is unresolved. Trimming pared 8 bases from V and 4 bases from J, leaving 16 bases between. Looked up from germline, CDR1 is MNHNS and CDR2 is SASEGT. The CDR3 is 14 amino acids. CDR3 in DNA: TGTGCCAGCTCAGCGACCCCGGCGGCAGATACGCAGTATTTT. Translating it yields CASSATPAADTQYF.

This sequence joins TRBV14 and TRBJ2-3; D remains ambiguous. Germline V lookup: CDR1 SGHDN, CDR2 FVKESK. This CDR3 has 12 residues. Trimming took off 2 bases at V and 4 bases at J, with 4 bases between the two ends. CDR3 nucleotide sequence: TGTGCCAGCAGCCAAATATCAGATACGCAGTATTTT. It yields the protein CASSQISDTQYF. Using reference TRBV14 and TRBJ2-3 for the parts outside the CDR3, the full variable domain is EAGVTQFPSHSVIEKGQTVTLRCDPISGHDNLYWYRRVMGKEIKFLLHFVKESKQDESGMPNNRFLAERTGGTYSTLKVQPAELEDSGVYFCASSQISDTQYFGPGTRLTVL.

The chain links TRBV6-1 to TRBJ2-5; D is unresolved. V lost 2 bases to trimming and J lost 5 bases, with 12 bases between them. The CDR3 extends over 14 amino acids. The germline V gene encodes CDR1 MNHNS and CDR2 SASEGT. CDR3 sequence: CASSETWWSETQYF. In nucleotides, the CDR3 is TGTGCCAGCAGTGAAACGTGGTGGTCGGAGACCCAGTACTTC.

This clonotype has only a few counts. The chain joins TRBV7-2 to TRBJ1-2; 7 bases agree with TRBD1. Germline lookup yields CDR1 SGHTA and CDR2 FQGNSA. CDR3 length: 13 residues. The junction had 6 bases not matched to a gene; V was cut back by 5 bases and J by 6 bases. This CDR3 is CASSIQGLDGYTF. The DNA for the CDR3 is TGTGCCAGCAGCATACAGGGGCTGGATGGCTACACCTTC.

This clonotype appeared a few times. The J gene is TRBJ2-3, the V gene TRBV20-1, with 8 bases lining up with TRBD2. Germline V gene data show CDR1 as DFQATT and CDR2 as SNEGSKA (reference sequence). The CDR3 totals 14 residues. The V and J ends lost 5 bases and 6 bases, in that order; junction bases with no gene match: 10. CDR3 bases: TGCAGTGCTCCCCCCGGGGGGGCAGGGGATACGCAGTATTTT. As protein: CSAPPGGAGDTQYF.

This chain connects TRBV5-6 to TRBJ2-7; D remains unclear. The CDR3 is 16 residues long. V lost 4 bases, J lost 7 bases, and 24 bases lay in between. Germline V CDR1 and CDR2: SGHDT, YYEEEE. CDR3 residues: CASSVDPGPKAREQYF. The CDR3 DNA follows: TGTGCCAGCAGCGTAGACCCGGGCCCAAAGGCCAGGGAGCAGTACTTC. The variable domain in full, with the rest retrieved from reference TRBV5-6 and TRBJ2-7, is DAGVTQSPTHLIKTRGQQVTLRCSPKSGHDTVSWYQQALGQGPQFIFQYYEEEERQRGNFPDRFSGHQFPNYSSELNVNALLLGDSALYLCASSVDPGPKAREQYFGPGTRLTVT.

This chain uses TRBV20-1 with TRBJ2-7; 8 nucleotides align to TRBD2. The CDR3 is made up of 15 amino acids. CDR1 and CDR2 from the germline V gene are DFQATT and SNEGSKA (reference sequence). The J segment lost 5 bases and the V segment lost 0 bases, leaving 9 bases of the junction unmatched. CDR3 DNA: TGCAGTGCTAGAGACCTGGGGCGGGGGGTCCACGAGCAGTACTTC. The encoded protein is CSARDLGRGVHEQYF.

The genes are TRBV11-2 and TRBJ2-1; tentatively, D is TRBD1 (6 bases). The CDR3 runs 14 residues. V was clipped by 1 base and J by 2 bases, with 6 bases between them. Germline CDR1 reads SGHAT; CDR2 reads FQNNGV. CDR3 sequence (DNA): TGTGCCAGCAGCTTAGGGGACACCTACAATGAGCAGTTCTTC. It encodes CASSLGDTYNEQFF.

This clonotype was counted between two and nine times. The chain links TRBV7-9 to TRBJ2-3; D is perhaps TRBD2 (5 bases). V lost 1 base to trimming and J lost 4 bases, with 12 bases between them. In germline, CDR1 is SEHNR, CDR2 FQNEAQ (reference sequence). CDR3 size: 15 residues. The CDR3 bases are TGTGCCAGCAGCTTAGTCGGGATAAGCGCAGATACGCAGTATTTT. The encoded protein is CASSLVGISADTQYF.

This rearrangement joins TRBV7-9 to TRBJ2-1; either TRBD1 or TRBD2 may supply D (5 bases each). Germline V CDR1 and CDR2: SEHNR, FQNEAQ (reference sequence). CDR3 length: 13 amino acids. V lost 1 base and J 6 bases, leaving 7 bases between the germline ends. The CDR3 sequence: CASSLGGRNEQFF. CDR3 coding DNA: TGTGCCAGCAGCTTAGGGGGACGCAATGAGCAGTTCTTC. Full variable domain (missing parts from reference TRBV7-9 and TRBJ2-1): DTGVSQNPRHKITKRGQNVTFRCDPISEHNRLYWYRQTLGQGPEFLTYFQNEAQLEKSRLLSDRFSAERPKGSFSTLEIQRTEQGDSAMYLCASSLGGRNEQFFGPGTRLTVL.

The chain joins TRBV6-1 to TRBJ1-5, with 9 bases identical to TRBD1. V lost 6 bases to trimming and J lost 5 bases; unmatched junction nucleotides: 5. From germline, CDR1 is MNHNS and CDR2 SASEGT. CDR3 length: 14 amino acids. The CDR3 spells CASRPTGGDQPQHF. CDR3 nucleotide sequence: TGTGCCAGCAGACCTACAGGGGGCGATCAGCCCCAGCATTTT.

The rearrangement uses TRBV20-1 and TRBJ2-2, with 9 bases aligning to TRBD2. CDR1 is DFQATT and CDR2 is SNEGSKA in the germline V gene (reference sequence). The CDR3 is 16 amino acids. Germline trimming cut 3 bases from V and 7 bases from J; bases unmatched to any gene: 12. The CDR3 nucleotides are TGCAGTGCTAGTAGCGCGGCGGGAGGGCCTGACGGGGAGCTGTTTTTT. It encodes CSASSAAGGPDGELFF.

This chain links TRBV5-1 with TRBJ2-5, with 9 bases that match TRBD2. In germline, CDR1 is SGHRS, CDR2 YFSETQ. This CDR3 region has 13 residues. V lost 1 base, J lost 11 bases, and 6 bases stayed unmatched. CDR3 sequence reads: CASSLMGLAEQYF. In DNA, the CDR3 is TGCGCCAGCAGCTTGATGGGACTAGCTGAACAGTACTTC.